This is a list of T cell receptor beta chains from one sample in a study of lymphopenia after photon versus proton radiotherapy. Profiled with immunoSEQ multiplex PCR; TCRdb holds only in-frame clones, not every one. The sample has around 160,000 clones; approximately 86% are singletons. The sequencing here drew on peripheral blood, taken from a patient treated with photon-based radiotherapy. Receptors were obtained from a man aged 45-65 years with gastric cancer. The conserved cysteine and the conserved F or W are not part of the CDR3 here.

TRBJ1-2 | TRBV18 | ASSPGRDYGYT
TRBJ2-7 | TRBV5-4 | ASSRDREFYEQY
TRBJ2-3 | TRBV30 | AWEGTDTQY
TRBJ2-5 | TRBV27 | ASSLRTAQETQY
TRBJ1-5 | TRBV19 | ASTGTGYSNQPQH
TRBJ2-7 | TRBV7-2 | ASSLAGLSSYEQY
TRBJ2-2 | TRBV7-9 | ASSFVSSNTGELF
TRBJ2-1 | TRBV4-1 | ASSQRISGVFNEQF
TRBJ2-1 | TRBV11-2 | ASSLVLGYEQF
TRBJ2-7 | TRBV9 | ASSAWTGADYEQY
TRBJ2-3 | TRBV29-1 | SVDRTTDTQY
TRBJ1-1 | TRBV5-4 | ASSWDSMNTEAF
TRBJ1-2 | TRBV30 | AWSQRFHYGYT
TRBJ2-3 | TRBV4-3 | ASSQAAASTDTQY
TRBJ2-3 | TRBV28 | ASSFYSSTDTQY
TRBJ2-7 | TRBV19 | ASSRGLAGVYEQY
TRBJ2-7 | TRBV7-9 | ASSFKTSGVVPYEQY
TRBJ2-5 | TRBV11-2 | ASSSRLADKETQY
TRBJ2-1 | TRBV7-2 | ASSLAGDRYNEQF
TRBJ2-7 | TRBV11-2 | ASSLVSASSYEQY
TRBJ1-5 | TRBV5-1 | ASSSDGGSNQPQH
TRBJ1-5 | TRBV7-8 | ASSLEFELYSNQPQH
TRBJ2-5 | TRBV15 | ATSTSGGGETQY
TRBJ2-2 | TRBV27 | ASSFSTSGNTGELF
TRBJ1-2 | TRBV6-6 | ASSYYRTGGNYGYT
TRBJ2-7 | TRBV28 | ASSSPGGLRRYEQY
TRBJ2-7 | TRBV10-1 | ASSESRYRQVLEQY
TRBJ2-7 | TRBV4-2 | ASSQDRPREQY
TRBJ1-3 | TRBV30 | AWRSTREGTIY
TRBJ2-7 | TRBV30 | AWSVQGRAEQY
TRBJ2-5 | TRBV6-1 | ASERTLQETQY
TRBJ2-7 | TRBV5-1 | ASSRRTSGRETYEQY